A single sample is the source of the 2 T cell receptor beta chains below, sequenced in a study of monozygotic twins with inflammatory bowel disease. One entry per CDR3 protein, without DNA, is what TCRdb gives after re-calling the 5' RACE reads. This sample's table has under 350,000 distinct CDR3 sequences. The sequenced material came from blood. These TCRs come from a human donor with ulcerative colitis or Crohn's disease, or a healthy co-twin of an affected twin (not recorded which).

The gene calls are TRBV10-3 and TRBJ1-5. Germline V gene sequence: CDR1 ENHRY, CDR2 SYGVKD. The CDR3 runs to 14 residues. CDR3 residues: CAMSDKNSKQPQHF.

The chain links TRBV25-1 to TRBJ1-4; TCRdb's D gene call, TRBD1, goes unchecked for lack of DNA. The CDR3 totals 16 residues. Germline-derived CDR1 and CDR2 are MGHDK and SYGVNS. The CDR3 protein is CASSEYKGRANEKLFF.